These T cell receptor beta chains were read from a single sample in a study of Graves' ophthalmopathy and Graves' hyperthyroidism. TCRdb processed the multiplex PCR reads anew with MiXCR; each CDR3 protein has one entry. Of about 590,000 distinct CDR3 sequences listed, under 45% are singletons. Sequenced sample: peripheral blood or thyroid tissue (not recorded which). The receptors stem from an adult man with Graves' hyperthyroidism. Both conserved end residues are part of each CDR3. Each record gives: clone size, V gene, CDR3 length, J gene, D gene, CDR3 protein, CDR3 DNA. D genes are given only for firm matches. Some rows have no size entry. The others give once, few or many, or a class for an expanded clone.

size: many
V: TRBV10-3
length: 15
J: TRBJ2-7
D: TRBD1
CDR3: CAISEQGLLSYEQYF
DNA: TGTGCCATCAGTGAACAGGGGCTACTATCCTACGAGCAGTACTTC

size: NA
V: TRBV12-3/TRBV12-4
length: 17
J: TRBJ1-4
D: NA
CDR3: CAISGGNDRLNNEKLFF
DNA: TGTGCCATCAGTGGAGGGAACGACAGATTGAATAATGAAAAACTGTTTTTT

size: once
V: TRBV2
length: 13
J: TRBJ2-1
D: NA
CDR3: CASSEVADNEQFF
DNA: TGTGCCAGCAGTGAAGTAGCCGACAATGAGCAGTTCTTC

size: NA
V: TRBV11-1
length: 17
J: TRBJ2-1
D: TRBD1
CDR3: CASSLWEGTERLNEQFF
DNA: TGTGCCAGCAGCTTATGGGAAGGGACAGAACGACTCAATGAGCAGTTCTTC

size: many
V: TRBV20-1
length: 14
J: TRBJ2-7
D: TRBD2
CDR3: CSAGLAGGFYEQYF
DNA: TGCAGTGCTGGTCTAGCGGGAGGTTTCTACGAGCAGTACTTC

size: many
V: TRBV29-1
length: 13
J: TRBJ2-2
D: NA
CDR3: CSVVTADTGELFF
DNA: TGCAGCGTTGTAACAGCGGACACCGGGGAGCTGTTTTTT

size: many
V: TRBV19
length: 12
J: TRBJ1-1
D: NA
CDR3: CASRYRNTEAFF
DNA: TGTGCCAGTAGATACCGGAACACTGAAGCTTTCTTT

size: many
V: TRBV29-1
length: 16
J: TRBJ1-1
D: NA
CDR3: CSVSWSAGFISTEAFF
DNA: TGCAGCGTTTCTTGGTCAGCTGGGTTTATCTCCACTGAAGCTTTCTTT

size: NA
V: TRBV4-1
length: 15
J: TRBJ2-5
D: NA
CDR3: CASSQDRVIGETQYF
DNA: TGCGCCAGCAGCCAAGATAGGGTAATTGGGGAGACCCAGTACTTC

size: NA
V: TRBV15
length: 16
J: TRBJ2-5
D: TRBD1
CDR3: CATSGTGTGGQETQYF
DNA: TGTGCCACCAGCGGTACCGGGACAGGGGGACAAGAGACCCAGTACTTC

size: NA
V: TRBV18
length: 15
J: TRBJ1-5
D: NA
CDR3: CASQRHRDSNQPQHF
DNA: TGTGCCAGCCAGCGACACAGGGATAGCAATCAGCCCCAGCATTTT

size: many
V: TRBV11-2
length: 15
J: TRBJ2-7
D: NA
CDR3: CASSLGSADSYEQYF
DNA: TGTGCCAGCAGCTTGGGATCGGCGGACTCCTACGAGCAGTACTTC

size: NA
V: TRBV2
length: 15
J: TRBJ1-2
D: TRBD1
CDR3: CASRTGQGRLEGYTF
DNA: TGTGCCAGCAGGACGGGACAGGGAAGGTTAGAAGGCTACACCTTC

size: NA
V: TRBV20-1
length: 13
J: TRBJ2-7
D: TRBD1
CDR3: CSATQGARYEQYF
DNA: TGCAGTGCCACACAGGGGGCGCGTTACGAGCAGTACTTC

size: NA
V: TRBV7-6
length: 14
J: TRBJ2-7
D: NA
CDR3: CASSLVRTSYEQYF
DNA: TGTGCCAGCAGCTTAGTTAGGACGTCCTACGAGCAGTACTTC

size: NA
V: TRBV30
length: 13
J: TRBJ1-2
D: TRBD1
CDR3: CAWSWTGGHGYTF
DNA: TGTGCCTGGAGCTGGACAGGGGGCCATGGCTACACCTTC

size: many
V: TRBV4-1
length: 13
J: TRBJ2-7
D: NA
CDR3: CASSPPIRGEQYF
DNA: TGCGCCAGCAGCCCCCCAATCAGGGGCGAGCAGTACTTC

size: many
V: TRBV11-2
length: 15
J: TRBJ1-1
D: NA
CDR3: CASSLRGVGVRGAFF
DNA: TGTGCCAGCAGCTTGAGGGGGGTCGGGGTACGGGGGGCTTTCTTT

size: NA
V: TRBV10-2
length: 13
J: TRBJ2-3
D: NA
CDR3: CASRGGGTDTQYF
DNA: TGCGCCAGCCGAGGGGGAGGCACAGATACGCAGTATTTT

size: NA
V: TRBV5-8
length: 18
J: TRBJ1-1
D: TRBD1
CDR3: CASSLVHWGQATNTEAFF
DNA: TGTGCCAGCAGCTTGGTACATTGGGGACAGGCGACGAACACTGAAGCTTTCTTT

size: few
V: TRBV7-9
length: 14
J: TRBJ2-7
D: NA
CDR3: CAVGPRVGTYEQYF
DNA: TGTGCCGTCGGACCCCGGGTGGGAACCTACGAGCAGTACTTC

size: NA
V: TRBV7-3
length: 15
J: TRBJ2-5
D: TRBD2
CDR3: CASSRSGSGGDTQYF
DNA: TGTGCCAGCAGCCGTAGCGGGAGCGGAGGAGATACGCAGTACTTC

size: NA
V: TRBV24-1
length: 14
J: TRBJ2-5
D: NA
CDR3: CATSDVSVQETQYF
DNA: TGTGCCACCAGTGACGTCAGTGTTCAAGAGACCCAGTACTTC

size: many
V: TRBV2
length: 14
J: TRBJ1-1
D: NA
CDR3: CASSESRWEVGAFF
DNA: TGTGCCAGCAGTGAATCACGATGGGAAGTCGGAGCTTTCTTT

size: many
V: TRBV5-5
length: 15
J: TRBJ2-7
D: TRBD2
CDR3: CASSRGLAVSIEQYF
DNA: TGTGCCAGCAGCAGAGGACTAGCGGTGTCTATCGAGCAGTACTTC

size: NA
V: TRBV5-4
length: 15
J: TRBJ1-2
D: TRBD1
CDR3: CASSQDLGGAYGYTF
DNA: TGTGCCAGCAGCCAAGATCTAGGGGGCGCCTATGGCTACACCTTC

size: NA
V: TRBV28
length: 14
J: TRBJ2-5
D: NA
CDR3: CASSLSRYQETQYF
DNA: TGTGCCAGCAGTTTAAGCAGGTACCAAGAGACCCAGTACTTC

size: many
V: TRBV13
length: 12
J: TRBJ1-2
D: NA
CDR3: CASSLTVYGYTF
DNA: TGTGCCAGCAGCCTCACAGTCTATGGCTACACCTTC

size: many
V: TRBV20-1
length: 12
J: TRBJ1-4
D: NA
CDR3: CSATDHAGQLFF
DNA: TGCAGTGCTACTGACCATGCCGGACAACTGTTTTTT

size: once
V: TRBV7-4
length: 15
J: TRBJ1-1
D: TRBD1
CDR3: CASSPGQGLFVEAFF
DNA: TGTGCCAGCAGCCCGGGACAGGGCTTATTCGTCGAAGCTTTCTTT

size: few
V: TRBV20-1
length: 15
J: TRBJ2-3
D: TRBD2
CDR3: CSANRGLAGTDTQYF
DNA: TGCAGTGCTAACCGGGGACTAGCGGGTACAGATACGCAGTATTTT

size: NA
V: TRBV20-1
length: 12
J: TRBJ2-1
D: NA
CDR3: CSASTDDNEQFF
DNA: TGCAGTGCTAGTACTGATGACAATGAGCAGTTCTTC

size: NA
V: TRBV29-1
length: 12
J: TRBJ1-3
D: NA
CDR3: CSVEGGGNAMYF
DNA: TGCAGCGTTGAAGGGGGTGGAAACGCCATGTATTTT

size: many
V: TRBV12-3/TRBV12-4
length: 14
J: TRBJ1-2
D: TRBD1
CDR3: CASSAGGTGYGYTF
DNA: TGTGCCAGCAGTGCCGGTGGGACAGGCTATGGCTACACCTTC

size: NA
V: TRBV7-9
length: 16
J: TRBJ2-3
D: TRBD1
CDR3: CASSPPGQGATDTQYF
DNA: TGTGCCAGCAGCCCCCCGGGACAGGGGGCCACAGATACGCAGTATTTT

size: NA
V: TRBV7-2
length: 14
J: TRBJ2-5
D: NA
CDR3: CASSLSRGAETQYF
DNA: TGTGCCAGCAGCTTAAGTAGGGGTGCGGAGACCCAGTACTTC

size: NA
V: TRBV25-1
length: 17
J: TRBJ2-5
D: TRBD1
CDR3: CASSEVETGGIGETQYF
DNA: TGTGCCAGCAGTGAAGTGGAGACAGGGGGGATTGGTGAGACCCAGTACTTC